Given below is one T cell receptor (beta chain) in context. Germline loops: CDR1 LNHNV, CDR2 YYDKDF (reference sequence). This CDR3 has 15 amino acids. With 0 bases removed from V and 7 bases from J, the gap between germline ends came to 14 bases. The sample comes from a study of blood T cell repertoires in COVID-19. Background on the study: The analysed material was cDNA or gDNA that came from T cells, B-cell-depleted T cells, or PBMCs.

Sequencing used immunoSEQ multiplex PCR; TCRdb keeps in-frame clones, though not all of them. The sample includes approximately 300,000 clones, roughly four fifths of them seen just once. Seattle-derived patients entered the study during active infection and were followed longitudinally. This TCR came from a person aged 70 to 80 with COVID-19, enrolled during active disease. The sample comprised peripheral blood. The genes are TRBV15 and TRBJ2-3; D is perhaps TRBD2 (6 bases). The CDR3 DNA reads as TGTGCCACCAGCAGAGAGCGGGACCGAGGGTATACGCAGTATTTT. Its protein product is CATSRERDRGYTQYF.